This T cell receptor (beta chain) was identified in a study of lung T cells in sarcoidosis with Löfgren's syndrome. As for the study in general: Analyses focused on Löfgren's syndrome patients.

TCRdb reanalysed the reads using MiXCR and keeps one entry per CDR3 protein. The sample includes 15,000 to 25,000 distinct CDR3 sequences, about 21% of them seen just once. This clonotype was observed a handful of times. Trimming pared 7 bases from V and 4 bases from J, leaving 21 bases between. Germline-derived CDR1 and CDR2 are SGHDT and YYEEEE. The CDR3 totals 16 residues. Sequencing was performed on CD4+ T cells from bronchoalveolar lavage. The sequence derives from a human donor with sarcoidosis (Löfgren's syndrome or another form), or a control subject (not recorded which). The chain recombines TRBV5-6 with TRBJ2-1; a possible D gene is TRBD2 (6 bases). CDR3 sequence (DNA): TGTGCCAGCCGACGGTGGACTAATGGAATATACAATGAGCAGTTCTTC. This translates into CASRRWTNGIYNEQFF. The full variable domain, in which reference TRBV5-6 and TRBJ2-1 provide the parts outside the CDR3, is DAGVTQSPTHLIKTRGQQVTLRCSPKSGHDTVSWYQQALGQGPQFIFQYYEEEERQRGNFPDRFSGHQFPNYSSELNVNALLLGDSALYLCASRRWTNGIYNEQFFGPGTRLTVL.